This record concerns one TCR beta chain sequence. The data are from a study of blood T cell repertoires in COVID-19. Turning to the study itself: Some COVID-19 samples were acute and others convalescent; all came from the United States, Italy and Spain. The cDNA or gDNA used as material had been derived from T cells, B-cell-depleted T cells, or PBMCs.

This study enrolled people aged roughly 18 to 100 from around 25 US geographic areas. With 6 bases clipped from V and 6 bases from J, the junction kept 7 bases outside the gene matches. Looked up from germline, CDR1 is LGHDT and CDR2 is YNNKEL (reference sequence). This CDR3 spans 15 amino acids. Original processing methods: Cell counts per sample came from amplifying reference gene primers. Sequencing was performed with immunoSEQ multiplex PCR; in TCRdb, only in-frame clones are kept and a portion is missing. The V and J calls and clone size are taken from that table; D and trimming were inferred from the DNA. The sample lists approximately 180,000 clones, roughly nine tenths occurring once.

The receptor comes from a woman in her 40s with acute COVID-19. V and J are TRBV3-1 (or the pseudogene TRBV3-2) and TRBJ2-2, with 10 bases fitting TRBD1. Input material: PBMCs or T cells enriched from blood (not recorded which). In DNA form, the CDR3 reads TGTGCCAGCAGACGACAGGGGGCGCATCCCGGGGAGCTGTTTTTT. It codes for CASRRQGAHPGELFF.